The text below deals with one TCR beta chain. What it binds is not known. Germline assignment: CDR1 MNHEY and CDR2 SVGAGI. The CDR3 consists of 12 residues. With 5 bases removed from V and 4 bases from J, the gap between germline ends came to 8 bases. Isolation of CD4+ T cells took place after around 10 days of culture. People in the vaccine group had not been infected with SARS-CoV-2 before, and their nucleocapsid antibodies were negative. Data came from immunoSEQ multiplex PCR; TCRdb stores just in-frame clones and leaves some out. This sample has 20,000 to 25,000 clones, with around 70% found just once. These data belong to a study of vaccination effects on CD4 cells after COVID-19.

The sequence derives from a human donor who received a COVID-19 vaccine. The chain links TRBV6-5 to TRBJ1-2, with D possibly being TRBD1 (5 bases). Sequences were derived from CD4+ T cells from PBMCs cultured without peptide, sampled before COVID-19 vaccination. CDR3 sequence (DNA): TGTGCCAGCAGTCAGGGTGTCTATGGCTACACCTTC. It encodes CASSQGVYGYTF.